This entry lists 30 T cell receptor beta chains sequenced from one sample in a study of T-cell memory formation after mild COVID-19. TCRdb re-called the 5' RACE reads with MiXCR, one entry per CDR3 protein. The table records roughly 400,000 distinct CDR3 sequences, 20% to 25% of them present only once. Sequencing was done on a sample of PBMCs or a T cell subset sorted from them (not recorded which). These receptors were taken from an adult woman who had mild COVID-19 (a few samples of this study predate the infection). Cell type and time point are not known.

The genes are TRBV5-1 and TRBJ2-2; tentative D call: TRBD1 (5 bases). The V end lost 1 base, the J end lost 5 bases, and 12 bases lay between the germline ends. Per the germline V gene, CDR1 is SGHRS and CDR2 is YFSETQ. The CDR3 runs 15 residues. Written as DNA, the CDR3 is TGCGCCAGCAGCTTGTCCGGACAAAGGACCGGGGAGCTGTTTTTT. This codes for CASSLSGQRTGELFF.

Written as DNA, the CDR3 is TGTGCCAGCAGGAGGGGACAGGGGTGGAATGAGCAGTTCTTC. Its translation: CASRRGQGWNEQFF. The chain couples TRBV6-1 to TRBJ2-1; 10 bases are a match to TRBD1. The CDR3 runs to 14 residues. J was trimmed by 7 bases and V by 6 bases; bases with no gene match: 6. Looked up from germline, CDR1 is MNHNS and CDR2 is SASEGT.

J is TRBJ1-1 and V is TRBV20-1; unclear D gene. CDR1 is DFQATT, CDR2 SNEGSKA, per germline (reference sequence). Trimming took 4 bases from V and 2 from J, leaving 5 bases between them. The CDR3 extends over 11 amino acids. As DNA, the CDR3 is TGCAGTGCTACACGTAACACTGAAGCTTTCTTT. Protein product: CSATRNTEAFF.

This sequence joins TRBV6-6 and TRBJ2-5, with 8 bases that match TRBD2. This CDR3 is 15 amino acids long. The germline V gene has CDR1 MNHNY and CDR2 SVGAGI (reference sequence). V was clipped by 2 bases and J by 3 bases; unmatched bases: 5. The DNA for the CDR3 is TGTGCCAGCAGTTACCCCACTAGCGGTAAAGAGACCCAGTACTTC. It encodes CASSYPTSGKETQYF.

This clonotype has just a few counts. V is TRBV6-5 and J is TRBJ1-1; D not certain. The V end lost 0 bases, the J end lost 0 bases, and 11 bases lay between the germline ends. Germline V gene data show CDR1 as MNHEY and CDR2 as SVGAGI. The CDR3 has 16 residues. CDR3 sequence reads: CASSYSSLRMNTEAFF. The CDR3 nucleotides read TGTGCCAGCAGTTACTCATCGCTGCGGATGAACACTGAAGCTTTCTTT.

The chain carries TRBV3-1 and TRBJ1-2; D may be TRBD1 (6 bases). The CDR3 is made up of 13 amino acids. Germline-derived CDR1 and CDR2 are LGHDT and YNNKEL (reference sequence). V lost 4 bases and J 6 bases, leaving 12 bases between the germline ends. The CDR3 nucleotides read TGTGCCAGCAGCCCCCGGGGGCGGAATGGCTACACCTTC. It encodes CASSPRGRNGYTF.

J is TRBJ2-2 and V is TRBV15, with a weak D call TRBD2 (6 bases). V lost 7 bases and J lost 1, with 10 bases in between. CDR1 LNHNV and CDR2 YYDKDF come from the germline V gene (reference sequence). This CDR3 contains 14 residues. In DNA, the CDR3 is TGTGCCACCAAGGGACTTTTGAACACCGGGGAGCTGTTTTTT. Residues: CATKGLLNTGELFF.

V is TRBV7-2 and J is TRBJ1-5; TRBD1 agrees at 7 bases. The germline CDR1 and CDR2 sequences are SGHTA and FQGNSA. The V gene end was trimmed by 3 bases and the J gene end by 7 bases; junction bases not matched to a gene: 9. This CDR3 spans 15 amino acids. CDR3 sequence (DNA): TGTGCCAGCAGCTTCCGACAGGGAGAGGGACAGCCCCAGCATTTT. Encoded protein: CASSFRQGEGQPQHF.

The V call is TRBV24-1, the J call TRBJ1-1, with D tentatively TRBD1 (5 bases). Trimming removed 5 bases from V and 0 bases from J, with 6 bases in between. This CDR3 contains 13 residues. The germline gives CDR1 KGHDR, CDR2 SFDVKD. CDR3 sequence: CATSGTMNTEAFF. DNA of the CDR3: TGTGCCACCAGTGGGACAATGAACACTGAAGCTTTCTTT.

This clonotype was detected only a few times. J is TRBJ2-1 and V is TRBV5-1; 8 bases line up with TRBD1. The CDR3 has 14 amino acids. J gave up 9 bases and V 6 bases, and 11 bases lay outside the gene matches. Germline assignment: CDR1 SGHRS and CDR2 YFSETQ. CDR3 nucleotide sequence: TGCGCCAGCACCATATCAGGGGGCAACGGTGAGCAGTTCTTC. Translated, it gives CASTISGGNGEQFF.

This clonotype was seen more than once but under ten times. The chain combines TRBV2 with TRBJ2-7; D is uncertain. Germline CDR1 SNHLY, CDR2 FYNNEI. The V gene lost 7 bases and the J gene lost 2 bases, with 6 bases spanning the gap. The CDR3 extends over 11 amino acids. The CDR3, as DNA: TGTGCCAGCATCCTAACCTACGAGCAGTACTTC. It is translated as CASILTYEQYF.

This clonotype came up a few times. The genes are TRBV19 and TRBJ2-5; D tentatively fits TRBD1 or TRBD2 (5 bases each). The CDR3 runs 16 residues. V shed 1 base and J shed 5 bases, with 17 bases lying between them. The germline gives CDR1 LNHDA, CDR2 SQIVND (reference sequence). The CDR3 region has the DNA TGTGCCAGTAGTATAGGAGGGGTCGACGGAGGCGAGACCCAGTACTTC. Its translation is CASSIGGVDGGETQYF.

V and J are TRBV20-1 and TRBJ2-1, with D perhaps TRBD1 (6 bases). V shed 0 bases and J shed 4 bases, with 16 bases lying between them. The germline V gene encodes CDR1 DFQATT and CDR2 SNEGSKA (reference sequence). This CDR3 is built from 16 residues. For the CDR3, the DNA is TGCAGTGCTAGAGATTATCAGGGGCAGGGATACAATGAGCAGTTCTTC. This gives the protein CSARDYQGQGYNEQFF.

This clonotype was found many times. The V and J genes are TRBV3-1 and TRBJ1-2; D is unresolved. The germline V gene has CDR1 LGHDT and CDR2 YNNKEL (reference sequence). V was clipped by 3 bases and J by 0 bases, with 23 bases between them. This CDR3 is built from 19 residues. The chain's CDR3 is CASSQLVGQTADPNYGYTF. CDR3 DNA: TGTGCCAGCAGCCAGTTAGTCGGGCAAACTGCCGATCCTAACTATGGCTACACCTTC.

The genes are TRBV14 and TRBJ2-1; D is undetermined. The CDR3 loop spans 15 amino acids. CDR1 is SGHDN, CDR2 FVKESK, per germline. The V gene lost 0 bases and the J gene lost 6 bases, with 12 bases spanning the gap. The CDR3 region is CASSQEHWSTNEQFF. In DNA, the CDR3 is TGTGCCAGCAGCCAAGAACACTGGTCGACCAATGAGCAGTTCTTC.

This clonotype was recorded a few times. V usage is TRBV6-2 or TRBV6-3 and J usage is TRBJ1-3; D perhaps matches TRBD1 (5 bases). The germline V gene has CDR1 MNHEY and CDR2 SVGEGT. V was trimmed by 6 bases and J by 15 bases, leaving 21 bases between them. CDR3 length: 13 amino acids. CDR3 residues: CASRETAGNATYF. The CDR3 DNA reads TGTGCCAGCAGGGAGACAGCCGGAAACGCCACATATTTT.

The chain has TRBV10-2 and TRBJ2-2, with D unresolved. CDR1 and CDR2 from the germline V gene are WSHSY and SAAADI. V was clipped by 7 bases and J by 0 bases, with 12 bases between them. CDR3 length: 15 amino acids. CDR3 protein: CASKVAGPNTGELFF. Here the CDR3 DNA reads TGCGCCAGCAAGGTGGCAGGCCCGAACACCGGGGAGCTGTTTTTT.

This clonotype was counted only a few times. The DNA of the CDR3 is TGCGCCAGCAGCCAATGGACTAGCGGGGGGAGCAACGAGCAGTACTTC. Translated, it gives CASSQWTSGGSNEQYF. The chain links TRBV4-1 to TRBJ2-7; 14 nucleotides agree with TRBD2. After removal of 2 bases from V and 5 bases from J, the junction contained 5 bases not matched to a gene. This CDR3 comprises 16 residues. The V gene's germline CDR1 is MGHRA and CDR2 YSYEKL.

This chain's CDR3 is CASSPRGEYGTQYF. Written as DNA, the CDR3 is TGTGCCAGCAGCCCCAGGGGGGAGTACGGTACGCAGTATTTT. This sequence joins TRBV12-3 or TRBV12-4 and TRBJ2-3; TRBD1 is a possible D gene (7 bases). Trimming took off 6 bases at V and 8 bases at J, with 18 bases between the two ends. The CDR3 runs to 14 residues.

The chain carries TRBV5-4 and TRBJ2-3; D gene unclear. The V gene's germline CDR1 is SGHNT and CDR2 YYREEE (reference sequence). The CDR3 loop spans 15 amino acids. Deletions cut 0 bases from V and 0 bases from J, with 8 bases between. The CDR3 sequence is CASSLDVGSTDTQYF. CDR3 in DNA: TGTGCCAGCAGCTTGGATGTAGGGAGCACAGATACGCAGTATTTT.

This clonotype was seen only a few times. J is TRBJ2-3 and V is TRBV7-6, with 7 bases lining up with TRBD2. V trimming: 8 bases; J trimming: 4 bases; junction bases outside the gene matches: 6. Germline V gene sequence: CDR1 SGHVS, CDR2 FNYEAQ. The CDR3 runs to 13 residues. CDR3 coding DNA: TGTGCCAGCGGCCTACGGGGGGCAGATACGCAGTATTTT. This gives the protein CASGLRGADTQYF.

The J gene is TRBJ1-4, the V gene TRBV12-3 or TRBV12-4; a possible D gene is TRBD1 (5 bases). The CDR3 length is 13 residues. Trimming removed 3 bases at V and 7 bases at J, with 9 bases between. CDR3: CASSFRRGEKLFF. In DNA form, the CDR3 reads TGTGCCAGCAGTTTCAGGAGGGGTGAAAAACTGTTTTTT.

This clonotype was detected a few times. The chain combines TRBV20-1 with TRBJ2-5, with D perhaps matching TRBD1 (5 bases). Trimming took 0 bases from V and 1 from J, leaving 9 bases between them. CDR1 and CDR2 (germline): DFQATT, SNEGSKA (reference sequence). This CDR3 comprises 14 residues. The CDR3 DNA reads as TGCAGTGCTAGAGATTGGGGCAGCCAAGAGACCCAGTACTTC. Residues: CSARDWGSQETQYF.

This clonotype was counted a few times. The genes are TRBV7-2 and TRBJ1-2; 8 bases align to TRBD1. J was trimmed by 4 bases and V by 5 bases; bases with no gene match: 12. The germline CDR1 and CDR2 sequences are SGHTA and FQGNSA. The CDR3 extends over 16 amino acids. Here the CDR3 reads CASSPKMDRVIYGYTF. The CDR3 DNA reads TGTGCCAGCAGCCCAAAAATGGACAGGGTAATCTATGGCTACACCTTC.

A few counts support this clonotype. This chain links TRBV7-2 with TRBJ2-3; no firm D call. Trimming left V 7 bases short and J 6 bases short, with 14 bases between. Looked up from germline, CDR1 is SGHTA and CDR2 is FQGNSA. There are 13 residues in the CDR3. The CDR3 region has the DNA TGTGCCAGCACCCGCTTTGGTTGGGATACGCAGTATTTT. It codes for CASTRFGWDTQYF. Supplemented by reference TRBV7-2 and TRBJ2-3, the full variable domain reads GAGVSQSPSNKVTEKGKDVELRCDPISGHTALYWYRQSLGQGLEFLIYFQGNSAPDKSGLPSDRFSAERTGGSVSTLTIQRTQQEDSAVYLCASTRFGWDTQYFGPGTRLTVL.

This clonotype appeared many times. J is TRBJ2-7 and V is TRBV4-1, with 7 bases identical to TRBD1. Looked up from germline, CDR1 is MGHRA and CDR2 is YSYEKL. This CDR3 is 15 amino acids long. The junction had 9 bases not matched to a gene; V was cut back by 0 bases and J by 7 bases. The CDR3 loop is CASSQDSLTGREQYF. The CDR3 region has the DNA TGCGCCAGCAGCCAAGATTCCTTGACAGGGCGGGAGCAGTACTTC.

This clonotype was found a few times. This chain uses TRBV11-2 with TRBJ2-7; no definite D call. CDR3 size: 12 residues. Germline CDR1 and CDR2: SGHAT and FQNNGV. Trimming removed 0 bases at V and 6 bases at J, with 6 bases between. The CDR3 DNA reads TGTGCCAGCAGCTTAGACAGATCCGAGCAGTACTTC. Translating it yields CASSLDRSEQYF.

This clonotype was seen a handful of times. V is TRBV7-2 and J is TRBJ2-1, with a possible D match to TRBD2 (5 bases). From germline, CDR1 is SGHTA and CDR2 FQGNSA. The length of the CDR3 is 14 residues. V was cut by 6 bases and J by 3 bases, with 12 bases left in between. CDR3 DNA: TGTGCCAGCAGACTTAACCGGGACTACAATGAGCAGTTCTTC. It encodes CASRLNRDYNEQFF.

The chain has TRBV27 and TRBJ1-2; D not certain. The CDR3 runs 14 residues. The V end lost 2 bases, the J end lost 8 bases, and 15 bases lay between the germline ends. Germline assignment: CDR1 MNHEY and CDR2 SMNVEV (reference sequence). The CDR3 loop reads CASSLKPGVRGYTF. CDR3 nucleotides: TGTGCCAGCAGTTTAAAACCCGGCGTTCGGGGCTACACCTTC.

Turning to this clonotype: Sequence at one end of the junction differs from germline and may be a read error. V is TRBV4-2 and J is TRBJ2-3; D unclear. This CDR3 spans 11 amino acids. Germline V CDR1 and CDR2: LGHNA, YNFKEQ. The CDR3 protein is CASSQDELLSF. DNA of the CDR3: TGTGCCAGCAGCCAAGACGAGCTCCTCTCGTTT.